This T cell receptor (beta chain) was documented in a study of identical twins (dated by TCRdb to about 2016). Background on the whole study: To test whether fetal clonotypes persist, the study used deep sequencing on TCR alpha and beta repertoires from monozygotic twins, unrelated adults of various ages, and cord blood. Replicate twin experiments were performed at different times using different library preparation protocols to rule out contamination. General conclusions and limits of the study: Zero-insertion analyses could be partly confounded by invariant T cells such as MAIT and iNKT, although diverse VJ usage argued against such confounding for most clonotypes. Abundant cord blood beta clonotypes had fewer insertions, young adult naive repertoires showed a similar but weaker trend, and memory repertoires showed no such trend. Compared with coincidental sharing between unrelated individuals, an excess of low generation-probability sequences was observed among out-of-frame TCR alpha sequences shared between twins. Conclusions relied on cross-sectional statistical analysis, since the same donors could not be followed over many years. In beta out-of-frame sequences, excess twin sharing was weaker, because having fewer shared sequences lowered the signal-to-noise ratio. Recombination models systematically underestimated out-of-frame TCR alpha sharing in monozygotic twins but agreed with sharing between unrelated individuals.

The germline V gene encodes CDR1 SGHDN and CDR2 FVKESK. Measured from the cysteine to the phenylalanine, the CDR3 is 15 residues long. The kept DNA is CDR3 alone, 45 bases in frame from the first base. Trimming accounts for 3 bases at V and 9 bases at J, while the number of junction bases matched to no gene is 3. This clonotype showed up many times. Its antigen is currently not known. Qualities for individual bases were not recorded, and no much larger clone is one base off. Only healthy Caucasian donors were included. Three unrelated non-twin adults were also sequenced: a male aged 18 to 30, a male aged 50 to 60 and a female aged 50 to 60. Miltenyi CD45RO+ enrichment and human naive T-cell isolation kits were used to isolate memory (CD45RO+) and naive T cells from PBMC. Library construction relied on 5' RACE. Sequencing used an Illumina HiSeq 2000. Template switching added a universal primer binding site, and the final cDNA carried a unique molecular identifier that allowed TCR cDNA molecules to be counted accurately. Specific primers in the conserved constant-segment region were used to synthesize first-strand cDNA for TCR alpha and beta chains. To control for contamination, every cDNA library was double barcoded, receiving both a SMART-Mk sample barcode and Illumina barcodes. TruSeq adapter sequences along with Illumina sample barcodes were introduced in two successive PCR steps. Sequencing of the TCR alpha and beta cDNA libraries was done on the Illumina HiSeq platform using custom primers. As for how the authors treated the data: MiGEC was used to process raw reads and extract unique molecular identifiers, and MiXCR was used to find CDR3 positions. Recombination models were inferred per individual with the repgenHMM and IGoR tools using an EM algorithm. Shared clonotype analysis was performed with the tcR package in R, normalizing sharing by the product of cloneset sizes. To study raw recombination without the effects of thymic and clonal selection, out-of-frame nonproductive sequences were analyzed. TCRdb trimmed the raw reads at Q25, called clones with MiXCR and kept productive beta chains. Rows are combined by CDR3 protein, so each entry shows the most common genes and DNA. What appears here as the V and J calls and clone size reflects TCRdb's work, not the paper's. Across this sample there are around 370,000 distinct CDR3 sequences, with about 9% seen only once. Under 9.5% of the sample is in the top ten clones.

The source is a woman in her forties or fifties in good health. Material for sequencing was naive T cells sorted from blood. What this sample's cell subset or site label stands for: cells isolated with a human naive T-cell isolation kit. Recombination linked TRBV14 to TRBJ1-6; a stretch of 12 junction bases matches TRBD1. The DNA is TGTGCCAGCAGCCAGGGACAGGGGGCTGGTTCACCCCTCCACTTT. Protein translation: CASSQGQGAGSPLHF. This CDR3, with the reference TRBV14 and TRBJ1-6 proteins standing in past its ends, gives the full variable domain EAGVTQFPSHSVIEKGQTVTLRCDPISGHDNLYWYRRVMGKEIKFLLHFVKESKQDESGMPNNRFLAERTGGTYSTLKVQPAELEDSGVYFCASSQGQGAGSPLHFGNGTRLTVT.